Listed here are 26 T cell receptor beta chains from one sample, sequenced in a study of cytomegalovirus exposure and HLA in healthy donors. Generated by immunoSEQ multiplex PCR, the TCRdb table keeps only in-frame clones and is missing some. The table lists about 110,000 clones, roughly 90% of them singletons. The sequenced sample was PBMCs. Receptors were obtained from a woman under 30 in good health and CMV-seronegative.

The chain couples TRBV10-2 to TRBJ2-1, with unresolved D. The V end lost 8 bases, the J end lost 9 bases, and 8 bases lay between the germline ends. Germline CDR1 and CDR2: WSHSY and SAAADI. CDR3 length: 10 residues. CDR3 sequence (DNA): TGCGCCAGCCCAGTCAGTGAGCAGTTCTTC. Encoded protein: CASPVSEQFF.

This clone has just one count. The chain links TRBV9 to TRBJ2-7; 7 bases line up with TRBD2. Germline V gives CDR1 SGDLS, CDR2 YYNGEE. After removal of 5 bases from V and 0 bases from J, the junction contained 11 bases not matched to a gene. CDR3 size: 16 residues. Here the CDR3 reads CASSAVGGGSSYEQYF. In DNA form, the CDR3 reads TGTGCCAGCAGTGCAGTAGGCGGGGGTTCCTCCTACGAGCAGTACTTC.

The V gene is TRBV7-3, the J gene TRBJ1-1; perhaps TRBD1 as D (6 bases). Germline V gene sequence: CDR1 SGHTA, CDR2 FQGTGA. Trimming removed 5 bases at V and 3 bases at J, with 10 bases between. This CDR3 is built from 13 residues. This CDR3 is CASSMTGYTEAFF. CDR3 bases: TGTGCCAGCAGCATGACAGGTTACACTGAAGCTTTCTTT.

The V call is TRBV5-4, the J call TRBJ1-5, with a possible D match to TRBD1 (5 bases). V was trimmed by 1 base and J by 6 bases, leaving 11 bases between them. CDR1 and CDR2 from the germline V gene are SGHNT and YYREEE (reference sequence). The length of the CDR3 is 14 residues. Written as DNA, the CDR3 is TGTGCCAGCAGCTTGAAGGGGTCGGGTCAGCCCCAGCATTTT. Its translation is CASSLKGSGQPQHF.

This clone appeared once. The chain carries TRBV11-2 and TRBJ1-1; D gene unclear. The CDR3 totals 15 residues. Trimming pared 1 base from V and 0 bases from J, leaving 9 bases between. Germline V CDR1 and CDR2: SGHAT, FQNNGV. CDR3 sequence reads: CASSLVRALNTEAFF. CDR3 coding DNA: TGTGCCAGCAGCTTAGTGAGGGCCCTGAACACTGAAGCTTTCTTT.

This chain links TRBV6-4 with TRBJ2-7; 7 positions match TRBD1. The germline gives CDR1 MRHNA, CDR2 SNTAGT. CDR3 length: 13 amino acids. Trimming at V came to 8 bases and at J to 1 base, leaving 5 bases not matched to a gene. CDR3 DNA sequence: TGTGCCAGCGTAAGGGACAGTTCCTACGAGCAGTACTTC. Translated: CASVRDSSYEQYF.

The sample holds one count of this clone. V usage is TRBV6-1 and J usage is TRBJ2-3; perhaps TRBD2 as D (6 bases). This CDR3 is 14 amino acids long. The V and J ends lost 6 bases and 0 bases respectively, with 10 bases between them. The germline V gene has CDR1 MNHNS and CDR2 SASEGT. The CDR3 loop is CASRAGTSTDTQYF. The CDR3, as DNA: TGTGCCAGCAGAGCGGGCACAAGCACAGATACGCAGTATTTT.

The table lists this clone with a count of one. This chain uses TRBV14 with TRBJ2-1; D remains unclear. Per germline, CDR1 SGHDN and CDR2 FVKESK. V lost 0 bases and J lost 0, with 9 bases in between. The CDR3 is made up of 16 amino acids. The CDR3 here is CASSQDFRSSYNEQFF. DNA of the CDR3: TGTGCCAGCAGCCAAGATTTTCGGAGCTCCTACAATGAGCAGTTCTTC.

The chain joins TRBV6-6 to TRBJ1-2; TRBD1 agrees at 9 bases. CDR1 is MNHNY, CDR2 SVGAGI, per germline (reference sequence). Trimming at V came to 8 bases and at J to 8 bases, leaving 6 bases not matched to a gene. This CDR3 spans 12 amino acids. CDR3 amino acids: CASAGTGKGYTF. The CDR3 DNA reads TGTGCCAGCGCCGGGACAGGGAAAGGCTACACCTTC.

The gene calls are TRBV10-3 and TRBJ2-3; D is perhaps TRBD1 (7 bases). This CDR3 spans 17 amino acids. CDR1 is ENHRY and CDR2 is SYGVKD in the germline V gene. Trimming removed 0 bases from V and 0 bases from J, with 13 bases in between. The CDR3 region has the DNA TGTGCCATCAGTGAGTCCCGGGCAGGGGGGAGCACAGATACGCAGTATTTT. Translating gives CAISESRAGGSTDTQYF.

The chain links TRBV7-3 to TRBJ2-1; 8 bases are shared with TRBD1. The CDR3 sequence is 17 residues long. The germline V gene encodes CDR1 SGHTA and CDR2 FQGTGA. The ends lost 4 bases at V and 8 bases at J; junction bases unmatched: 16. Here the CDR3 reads CASSSGTGIGYPHEQFF. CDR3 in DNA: TGTGCCAGCAGCTCTGGGACAGGAATCGGATATCCGCATGAGCAGTTCTTC.

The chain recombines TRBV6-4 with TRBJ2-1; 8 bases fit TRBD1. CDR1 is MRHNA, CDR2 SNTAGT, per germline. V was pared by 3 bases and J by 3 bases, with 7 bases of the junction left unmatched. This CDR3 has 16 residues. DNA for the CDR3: TGTGCCAGCAGTGATTCCGGGACAGGCGACTACAATGAGCAGTTCTTC. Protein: CASSDSGTGDYNEQFF.

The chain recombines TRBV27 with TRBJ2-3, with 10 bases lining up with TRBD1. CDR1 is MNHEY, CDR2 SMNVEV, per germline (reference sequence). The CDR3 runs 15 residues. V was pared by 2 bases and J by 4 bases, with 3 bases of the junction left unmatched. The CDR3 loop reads CASSLLGTGADTQYF. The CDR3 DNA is TGTGCCAGCAGTTTACTCGGGACAGGGGCAGATACGCAGTATTTT.

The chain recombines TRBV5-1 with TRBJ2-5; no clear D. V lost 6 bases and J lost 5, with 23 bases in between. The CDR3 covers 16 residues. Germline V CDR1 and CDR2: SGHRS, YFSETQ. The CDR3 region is CASTQRNTQTEETQYF. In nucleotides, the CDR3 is TGCGCCAGCACCCAAAGGAACACACAAACGGAGGAGACCCAGTACTTC. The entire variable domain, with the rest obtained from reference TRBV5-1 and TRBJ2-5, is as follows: KAGVTQTPRYLIKTRGQQVTLSCSPISGHRSVSWYQQTPGQGLQFLFEYFSETQRNKGNFPGRFSGRQFSNSRSEMNVSTLELGDSALYLCASTQRNTQTEETQYFGPGTRLLVL.

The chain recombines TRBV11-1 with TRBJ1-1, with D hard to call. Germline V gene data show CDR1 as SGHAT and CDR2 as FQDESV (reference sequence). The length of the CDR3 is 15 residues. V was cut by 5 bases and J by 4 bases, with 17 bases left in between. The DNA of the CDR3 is TGTGCCAGCAGCCTCGCCCCCCGAGTAAGCACTGAAGCTTTCTTT. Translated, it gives CASSLAPRVSTEAFF.

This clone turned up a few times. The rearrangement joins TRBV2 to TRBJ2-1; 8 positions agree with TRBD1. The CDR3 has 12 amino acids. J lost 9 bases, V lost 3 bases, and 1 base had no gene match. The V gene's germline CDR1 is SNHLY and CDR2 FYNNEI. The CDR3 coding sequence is TGTGCCAGCAGTGACAGGGGGCGTGAGCAGTTCTTC. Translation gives CASSDRGREQFF.

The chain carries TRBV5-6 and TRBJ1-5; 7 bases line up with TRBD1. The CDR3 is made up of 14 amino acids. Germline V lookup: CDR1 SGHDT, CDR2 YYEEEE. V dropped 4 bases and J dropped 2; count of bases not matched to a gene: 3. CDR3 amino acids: CASSPGQGNQPQHF. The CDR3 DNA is TGTGCCAGCAGCCCCGGACAGGGCAATCAGCCCCAGCATTTT.

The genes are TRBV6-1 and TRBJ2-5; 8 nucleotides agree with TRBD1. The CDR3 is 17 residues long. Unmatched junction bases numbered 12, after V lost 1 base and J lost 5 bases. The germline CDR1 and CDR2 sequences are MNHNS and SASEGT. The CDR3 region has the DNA TGTGCCAGCAGTGAAGGAATTAGGCAGGGGGCCGGGGAGACCCAGTACTTC. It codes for CASSEGIRQGAGETQYF.

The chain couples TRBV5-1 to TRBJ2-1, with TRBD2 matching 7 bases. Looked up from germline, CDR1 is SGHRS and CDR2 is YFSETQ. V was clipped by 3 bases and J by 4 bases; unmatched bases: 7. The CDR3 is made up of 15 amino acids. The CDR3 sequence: CASSSSGGGYNEQFF. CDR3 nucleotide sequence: TGCGCCAGCAGCTCTAGCGGAGGCGGGTACAATGAGCAGTTCTTC. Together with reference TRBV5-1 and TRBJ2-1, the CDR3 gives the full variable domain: KAGVTQTPRYLIKTRGQQVTLSCSPISGHRSVSWYQQTPGQGLQFLFEYFSETQRNKGNFPGRFSGRQFSNSRSEMNVSTLELGDSALYLCASSSSGGGYNEQFFGPGTRLTVL.

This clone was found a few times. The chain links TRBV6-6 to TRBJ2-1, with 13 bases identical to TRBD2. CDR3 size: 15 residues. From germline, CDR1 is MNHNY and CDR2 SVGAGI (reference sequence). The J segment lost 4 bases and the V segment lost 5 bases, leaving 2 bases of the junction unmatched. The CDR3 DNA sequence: TGTGCCAGCAGTCCGACTAGCGGGGGGTACAATGAGCAGTTCTTC. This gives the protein CASSPTSGGYNEQFF.

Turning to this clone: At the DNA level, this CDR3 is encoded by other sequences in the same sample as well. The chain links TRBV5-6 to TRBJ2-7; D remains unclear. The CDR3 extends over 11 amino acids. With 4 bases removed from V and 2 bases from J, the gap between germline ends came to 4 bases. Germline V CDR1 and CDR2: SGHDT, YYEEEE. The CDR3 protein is CASSLAYEQYF. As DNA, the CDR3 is TGTGCCAGCAGCCTAGCCTACGAGCAGTACTTC.

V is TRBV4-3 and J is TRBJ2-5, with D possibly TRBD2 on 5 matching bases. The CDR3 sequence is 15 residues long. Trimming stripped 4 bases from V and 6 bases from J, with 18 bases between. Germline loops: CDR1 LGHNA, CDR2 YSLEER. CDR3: CASSLELIGEKTQYF. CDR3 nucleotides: TGCGCCAGCAGCCTCGAGCTCATCGGGGAAAAGACCCAGTACTTC.

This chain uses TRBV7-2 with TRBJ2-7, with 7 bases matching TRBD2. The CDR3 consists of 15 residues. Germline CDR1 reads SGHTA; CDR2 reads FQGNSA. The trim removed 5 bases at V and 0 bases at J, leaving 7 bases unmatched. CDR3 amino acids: CASSRSGPSSYEQYF. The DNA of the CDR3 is TGTGCCAGCAGCCGTAGCGGGCCAAGCTCCTACGAGCAGTACTTC.

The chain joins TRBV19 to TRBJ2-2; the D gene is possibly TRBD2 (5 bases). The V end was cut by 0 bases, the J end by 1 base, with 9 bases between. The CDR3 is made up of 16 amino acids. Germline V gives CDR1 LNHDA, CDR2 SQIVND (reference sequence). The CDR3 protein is CASSIDPGMNTGELFF. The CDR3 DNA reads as TGTGCCAGTAGTATAGATCCGGGGATGAACACCGGGGAGCTGTTTTTT.

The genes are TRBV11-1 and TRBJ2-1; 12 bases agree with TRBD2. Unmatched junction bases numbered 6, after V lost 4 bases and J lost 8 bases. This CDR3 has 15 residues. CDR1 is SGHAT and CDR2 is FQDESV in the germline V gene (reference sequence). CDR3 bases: TGTGCCAGCAGCTATGGACTAGCGGGAAGGTATGAGCAGTTCTTC. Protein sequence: CASSYGLAGRYEQFF.

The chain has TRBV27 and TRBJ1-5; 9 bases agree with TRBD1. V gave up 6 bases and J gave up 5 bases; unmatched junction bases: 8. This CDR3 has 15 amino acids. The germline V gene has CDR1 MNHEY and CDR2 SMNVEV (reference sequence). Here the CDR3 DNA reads TGTGCCAGCAGCCAATCGACAGGGGGGTATCAGCCCCAGCATTTT. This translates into CASSQSTGGYQPQHF.